The clone carrying this TCR beta chain occurred many times. This entry is derived from a study of T cells after yellow fever vaccination. Trimming took 3 bases from V and 3 from J; bases not matched to a gene: 9. CDR3 length equals 16 residues. The germline gives CDR1 LGHNA, CDR2 YSLEER. TCRdb reprocessed the 5' RACE reads via MiXCR and lists one record per CDR3 protein. The table records about 45,000 distinct CDR3 sequences, 6.8% of them present only once. The sample was CD8+ T cells not binding an NS4B(214-222) dextramer, sorted from PBMCs, taken 45 days after the yellow fever booster vaccination. The chain is built from TRBV4-3 and TRBJ1-1; the match to TRBD1 covers 8 bases. This sequence was found in a young man who received the YFV17D yellow fever vaccine. The CDR3 sequence is CASSHEIGTGDTEAFF. The CDR3 DNA sequence: TGCGCCAGCAGCCATGAAATTGGGACAGGAGACACTGAAGCTTTCTTT.